The rows below give T cell receptor beta chains drawn from one sample of a study of blood T cell repertoires in COVID-19. This table comes from immunoSEQ multiplex PCR, and its TCRdb copy is limited to in-frame clones, with some not included. The table lists 80,000 to 100,000 clones, about 86% of them singletons. The sample comprised peripheral blood. The receptors shown here come from a woman aged 80 or over in a cohort sampled during active or convalescent COVID-19. Each CDR3 is given with its conserved first and last residue. Each record gives: CDR3 DNA, CDR3 protein, D gene, V gene, clone size, J gene. A D gene is named only where the DNA matches it firmly. Clone size is stated in some rows and not others, as once, few, many or a class when expanded.

CDR3 DNA: TGTGCCAGCAGTGAATCTGGCAATAATTCACCCCTCCACTTT
CDR3 protein: CASSESGNNSPLHF
D gene: -
V gene: TRBV6-1
clone size: -
J gene: TRBJ1-6

CDR3 DNA: TGTGCCAGCAGCCGCACGGTTGCTTTCACCGGGGAGCTGTTTTTT
CDR3 protein: CASSRTVAFTGELFF
D gene: -
V gene: TRBV11-2
clone size: -
J gene: TRBJ2-2

CDR3 DNA: TGTGCCAGCAGCGCGGACAGAAGGACAGATACGCAGTATTTT
CDR3 protein: CASSADRRTDTQYF
D gene: -
V gene: TRBV11-2
clone size: -
J gene: TRBJ2-3

CDR3 DNA: TGTGCCAGCAGTGAAATAGGAGTCTCTGGAAACACCATATATTTT
CDR3 protein: CASSEIGVSGNTIYF
D gene: -
V gene: TRBV25-1
clone size: -
J gene: TRBJ1-3

CDR3 DNA: TGCGCCAGCAGCCGACTAGCCCTGGCCCCGGGAACCTACGAGCAGTACTTC
CDR3 protein: CASSRLALAPGTYEQYF
D gene: TRBD2
V gene: TRBV4-1
clone size: -
J gene: TRBJ2-7

CDR3 DNA: TGTGCCAGCCTCGACAGATTCTCTGGAAACACCATATATTTT
CDR3 protein: CASLDRFSGNTIYF
D gene: -
V gene: TRBV6-5
clone size: -
J gene: TRBJ1-3

CDR3 DNA: TGTGCCAGCAGCGCCGGGGTGGATACGCAGTATTTT
CDR3 protein: CASSAGVDTQYF
D gene: -
V gene: TRBV9
clone size: -
J gene: TRBJ2-3

CDR3 DNA: TGTGCCAGCAGAGGACTAGCGGGAGTCCCCGGGGAGCTGTTTTTT
CDR3 protein: CASRGLAGVPGELFF
D gene: TRBD2
V gene: TRBV2
clone size: -
J gene: TRBJ2-2

CDR3 DNA: TGCGCCAGCAGCCAACCGGGACAGAACCTTTTTGGCTACACCTTC
CDR3 protein: CASSQPGQNLFGYTF
D gene: TRBD1
V gene: TRBV4-1
clone size: -
J gene: TRBJ1-2

CDR3 DNA: TGTGCCATCAGGGGACAGGGGGCGGACACTGAAGCTTTCTTT
CDR3 protein: CAIRGQGADTEAFF
D gene: TRBD1
V gene: TRBV10-3
clone size: -
J gene: TRBJ1-1

CDR3 DNA: TGCGCGATCGGGGGCGCTCGGGAAGACACGCAGTATTTT
CDR3 protein: CAIGGAREDTQYF
D gene: -
V gene: TRBV10-3
clone size: -
J gene: TRBJ2-3

CDR3 DNA: TGCGCCAGCAGCTTGGAACCACGGGGACTCACGAACACCGGGGAGCTGTTTTTT
CDR3 protein: CASSLEPRGLTNTGELFF
D gene: -
V gene: TRBV5-1
clone size: once
J gene: TRBJ2-2

CDR3 DNA: TGTGCCAGCAGGACACAGGGGGCGGAGGGCTACACCTTC
CDR3 protein: CASRTQGAEGYTF
D gene: TRBD1
V gene: TRBV9
clone size: -
J gene: TRBJ1-2

CDR3 DNA: TGTGCCAGCAGTGAGGGACAGGGGGCGAGCTTAAAGACAGATACGCAGTATTTT
CDR3 protein: CASSEGQGASLKTDTQYF
D gene: TRBD1
V gene: TRBV6-1
clone size: -
J gene: TRBJ2-3

CDR3 DNA: TGCGCCAGCAGCTTGTTAGGGGATAGAACCGGGGAGCTGTTTTTT
CDR3 protein: CASSLLGDRTGELFF
D gene: -
V gene: TRBV5-1
clone size: -
J gene: TRBJ2-2

CDR3 DNA: TGCGCCAGCAGTTTCCAATTGAACACTGAAGCTTTCTTT
CDR3 protein: CASSFQLNTEAFF
D gene: -
V gene: TRBV10-2
clone size: -
J gene: TRBJ1-1

CDR3 DNA: TGTGCCTGGAGTCGTACGGCCATCTTAGCGATAACTAGCACAGATACGCAGTATTTT
CDR3 protein: CAWSRTAILAITSTDTQYF
D gene: -
V gene: TRBV30
clone size: -
J gene: TRBJ2-3

CDR3 DNA: TGTGCCAGCAGTTACTATGGACAGGGCACTGAAGCTTTCTTT
CDR3 protein: CASSYYGQGTEAFF
D gene: TRBD1
V gene: TRBV6-5
clone size: -
J gene: TRBJ1-1

CDR3 DNA: TGTGCCAGCAGCGTAACGGCAGGTTCCTCTGGGGCCAACGTCCTGACTTTC
CDR3 protein: CASSVTAGSSGANVLTF
D gene: -
V gene: TRBV9
clone size: -
J gene: TRBJ2-6

CDR3 DNA: TGTGCCAGCAGTTCAAGGGGGAGCTCCTATAATTCACCCCTCCACTTT
CDR3 protein: CASSSRGSSYNSPLHF
D gene: -
V gene: TRBV6-5
clone size: once
J gene: TRBJ1-6

CDR3 DNA: TGTGCCAGCAGCGTAGGGCCTCGACACTCCTACAATGAGCAGTTCTTC
CDR3 protein: CASSVGPRHSYNEQFF
D gene: -
V gene: TRBV9
clone size: -
J gene: TRBJ2-1

CDR3 DNA: TGTGCCAGCAGGAGACTAGCGGGAGGGTCCGAGCAGTACTTC
CDR3 protein: CASRRLAGGSEQYF
D gene: TRBD2
V gene: TRBV11-1
clone size: -
J gene: TRBJ2-7